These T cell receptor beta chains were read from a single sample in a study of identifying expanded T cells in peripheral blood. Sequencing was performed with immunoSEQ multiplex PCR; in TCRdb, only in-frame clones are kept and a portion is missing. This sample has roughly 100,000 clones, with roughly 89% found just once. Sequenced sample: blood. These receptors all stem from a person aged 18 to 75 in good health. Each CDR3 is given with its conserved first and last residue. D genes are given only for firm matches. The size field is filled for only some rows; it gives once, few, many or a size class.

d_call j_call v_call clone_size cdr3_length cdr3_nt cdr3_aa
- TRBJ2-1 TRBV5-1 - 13 TGCGCCAGCAGCTTCGCCTTCCGCCGTGAGCAGTTCTTC CASSFAFRREQFF
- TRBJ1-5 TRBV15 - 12 TGTGCCACCAGCAGGCCGAATCAGCCCCAGCATTTT CATSRPNQPQHF
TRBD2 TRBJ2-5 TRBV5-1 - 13 TGCGCCAGCAGTCGCGGGGGAGGGGAGACCCAGTACTTC CASSRGGGETQYF
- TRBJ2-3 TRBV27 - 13 TGTGCCAGCAGCTTATCGAGCACAGATACGCAGTATTTT CASSLSSTDTQYF
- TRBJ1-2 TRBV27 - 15 TGTGCCAGCAGCCGAGGGGTGAGCACTAACTATGGCTACACCTTC CASSRGVSTNYGYTF
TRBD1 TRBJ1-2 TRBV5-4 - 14 TGTGCCAGCACACAGGGGTGGCGTGACTATGGCTACACCTTC CASTQGWRDYGYTF
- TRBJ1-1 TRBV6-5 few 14 TGTGCCAGCATCTCCCCAGGGGCAGGGACTGAAGCTTTCTTT CASISPGAGTEAFF
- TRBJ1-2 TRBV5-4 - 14 TGTGCCAGCTCCCCGGGGTGGGAGGGCTATGGCTACACCTTC CASSPGWEGYGYTF
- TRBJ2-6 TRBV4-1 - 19 TGCGCCAGCAGCCAAGATCGGCTCGGGGTGGGGTCCGGGGCCAACGTCCTGACTTTC CASSQDRLGVGSGANVLTF
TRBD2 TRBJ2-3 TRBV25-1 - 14 TGTGCCAGCAGTGAACACGGGGGGATTGATACGCAGTATTTT CASSEHGGIDTQYF
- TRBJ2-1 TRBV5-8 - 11 TGTGCCAGCAGCTTCCAACCGGGCCAGTTCTTC CASSFQPGQFF
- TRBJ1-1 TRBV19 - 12 TGTGCCAGTAGTATATCACAGCGTGAAGCTTTCTTT CASSISQREAFF